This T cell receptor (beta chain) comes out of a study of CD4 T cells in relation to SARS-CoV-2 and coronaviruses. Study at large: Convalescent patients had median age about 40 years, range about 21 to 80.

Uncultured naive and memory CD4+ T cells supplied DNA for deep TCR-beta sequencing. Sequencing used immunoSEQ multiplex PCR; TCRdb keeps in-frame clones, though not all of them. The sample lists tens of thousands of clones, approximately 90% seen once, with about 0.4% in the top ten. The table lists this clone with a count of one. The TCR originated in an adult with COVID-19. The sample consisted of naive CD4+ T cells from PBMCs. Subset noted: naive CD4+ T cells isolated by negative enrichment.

CDR3 bases: TGTGCCAGCAGTACCTCCACCCGCACCCCAGATACGCAGTATTTT. Translated: CASSTSTRTPDTQYF. The chain recombines TRBV25-1 with TRBJ2-3, with D hard to call. Germline loops: CDR1 MGHDK, CDR2 SYGVNS. V lost 5 bases, J lost 4 bases, and 16 bases lay in between. The CDR3 loop spans 15 amino acids.